The 17 T cell receptor beta chains given below trace back to one sample, sequenced in a study of T-cell reconstitution after alpha-beta-depleted transplantation in children. Unique molecular identifiers were incorporated during preparation of the TCRbeta library. TCRdb passed the PCR reads through MiXCR, listing each CDR3 protein once. The top ten hold roughly 6% of the sample, which has over 150,000 distinct CDR3 sequences, approximately 7% seen once. The input for sequencing was PBMCs, taken before TCRalphabeta/CD19-depleted stem cell transplant. Every receptor here comes from a boy under 10 years old with acute lymphoblastic leukemia, due to receive a stem cell transplant.

This clonotype was detected many times. The chain recombines TRBV11-2 with TRBJ2-1; 7 bases map to TRBD2. The J segment lost 8 bases and the V segment lost 3 bases, leaving 1 base of the junction unmatched. The CDR3 is 12 amino acids. Germline V gene sequence: CDR1 SGHAT, CDR2 FQNNGV. The CDR3 DNA reads TGTGCCAGCAGCTTTGCGGGGGATGAGCAGTTCTTC. Translated: CASSFAGDEQFF.

Only a few counts were recorded for this clonotype. This chain links TRBV20-1 with TRBJ1-2, with D possibly TRBD1 on 6 matching bases. With 1 base removed from V and 8 bases from J, the gap between germline ends came to 17 bases. The CDR3 has 14 residues. Per germline, CDR1 DFQATT and CDR2 SNEGSKA (reference sequence). CDR3 protein: CSARGQDEAGGYTF. The CDR3 DNA reads TGCAGTGCTAGAGGACAGGACGAGGCGGGGGGCTACACCTTC.

The V and J genes are TRBV12-3 or TRBV12-4 and TRBJ1-5; D unclear. Trimming took 3 bases from V and 4 from J, leaving 10 bases between them. There are 14 residues in the CDR3. The CDR3, as DNA: TGTGCCAGCAGTTTGGGTTCCCAGAATCAGCCCCAGCATTTT. Translating it yields CASSLGSQNQPQHF.

This clonotype was picked up a small number of times. One junction end disagrees with the germline gene, perhaps due to a read error. This sequence joins TRBV12-3 or TRBV12-4 and TRBJ1-2; 7 nucleotides align to TRBD1. The CDR3 is 10 amino acids. The CDR3 spells CASRGQALVF. CDR3 DNA: TGTGCCAGCAGAGGACAGGCTTTGGTTTTC.

Notes on this clonotype: This may be a read error, as it is one base from a much larger clone. Lacking the conserved final phenylalanine or tryptophan, this CDR3 likely reflects a read error. The chain uses TRBV5-1 and TRBJ1-1; D remains unclear. V lost 0 bases and J 3 bases, leaving 6 bases between the germline ends. The CDR3 has 13 amino acids. The germline CDR1 and CDR2 sequences are SGHRS and YFSETQ. CDR3 loop: CASSLEVDTEAFC. The CDR3 coding sequence is TGCGCCAGCAGCTTGGAAGTCGACACTGAAGCTTTCTGT.

About this clonotype itself: At one of its ends the junction is not consistent with the germline gene, which may arise from a read error. The CDR3, as DNA: TGTGCCACCAGCGGCAGCGGGAAATGGAACTTC. Translated, it gives CATSGSGKWNF. The rearrangement joins TRBV15 to TRBJ2-7; 7 bases map to TRBD2. From germline, CDR1 is LNHNV and CDR2 YYDKDF (reference sequence). CDR3 length: 11 residues.

This clonotype was recorded many times. The chain uses TRBV28 and TRBJ2-5, with 13 bases aligning to TRBD2. This CDR3 region has 16 residues. Germline lookup yields CDR1 MDHEN and CDR2 SYDVKM. Trimming took 5 bases from V and 4 from J; bases not matched to a gene: 7. CDR3 sequence: CASSLSGLAGPETQYF. CDR3 bases: TGTGCCAGCAGTCTCTCGGGACTAGCGGGACCAGAGACCCAGTACTTC.

This clonotype was recorded many times. The chain couples TRBV27 to TRBJ2-2; no clear D gene. CDR1 and CDR2 (germline): MNHEY, SMNVEV (reference sequence). The CDR3 contains 11 residues. With 9 bases removed from V and 6 bases from J, the gap between germline ends came to 8 bases. As DNA, the CDR3 is TGTGCCAGTGGTAGACCCGGGGAGCTGTTTTTT. Protein product: CASGRPGELFF.

This clonotype was seen many times. The gene calls are TRBV12-5 and TRBJ2-1; the D is unclear. The CDR3 is 15 amino acids. Germline CDR1 reads LGHNT; CDR2 reads FRNRAP. Trimming took 4 bases from V and 6 from J, leaving 16 bases between them. CDR3: CASGSDTGLTNEQFF. The CDR3 bases are TGTGCTAGTGGTTCTGACACCGGCTTGACCAATGAGCAGTTCTTC.

The gene calls are TRBV28 and TRBJ1-5; weak D call: TRBD1 (6 bases). CDR1 and CDR2 (germline): MDHEN, SYDVKM. This CDR3 contains 20 residues. V shed 1 base and J shed 0 bases, with 22 bases lying between them. For the CDR3, the DNA is TGTGCCAGCAGTTTATCACCGTGGGCAGGGGTAAAGGATAGCAATCAGCCCCAGCATTTT. Protein sequence: CASSLSPWAGVKDSNQPQHF.

This clonotype was seen many times. This rearrangement joins TRBV12-3 or TRBV12-4 to TRBJ2-4; D uncertain. The V end was cut by 5 bases, the J end by 1 base, with 12 bases between. The CDR3 contains 15 residues. CDR3 protein: CASSPEGGAKNIQYF. The CDR3 DNA is TGTGCCAGCAGTCCCGAAGGTGGGGCCAAAAACATTCAGTACTTC.

The sample holds a few counts of this clonotype. The V and J genes are TRBV28 and TRBJ1-2; 8 nucleotides match TRBD1. The CDR3 spans 13 residues. The germline CDR1 and CDR2 sequences are MDHEN and SYDVKM. V gave up 7 bases and J gave up 4 bases; unmatched junction bases: 5. CDR3: CASTETGGYGYTF. The DNA of the CDR3 is TGTGCCAGCACAGAAACAGGGGGCTATGGCTACACCTTC.

This clonotype was counted at least ten times. The chain is built from TRBV7-8 and TRBJ2-1, with 7 nucleotides matching TRBD2. Per germline, CDR1 SGHVS and CDR2 FQNEAQ. The CDR3 has 16 residues. Losses at the gene ends were 1 base for V and 0 bases for J; bases not matched to a gene: 3. The CDR3 here is CASSLVGGNSYNEQFF. The CDR3 bases are TGTGCCAGCAGCTTAGTGGGAGGGAACTCCTACAATGAGCAGTTCTTC. Based on the CDR3 plus reference TRBV7-8 and TRBJ2-1, the full variable domain is GAGVSQSPRYKVAKRGQDVALRCDPISGHVSLFWYQQALGQGPEFLTYFQNEAQLDKSGLPSDRFFAERPEGSVSTLKIQRTQQEDSAVYLCASSLVGGNSYNEQFFGPGTRLTVL.

The CDR3 loop is CASSQVSSSNEQFF. DNA of the CDR3: TGTGCCAGCAGCCAAGTATCTTCTTCGAATGAGCAGTTCTTC. The genes are TRBV3-1 and TRBJ2-1; D remains unclear. The V end lost 1 base, the J end lost 7 bases, and 11 bases lay between the germline ends. This CDR3 region has 14 residues. Germline V gives CDR1 LGHDT, CDR2 YNNKEL (reference sequence).

This clonotype appeared a few times. The chain joins TRBV5-1 to TRBJ2-7, with 8 positions matching TRBD2. V shed 5 bases and J 6 bases; nucleotides not matched to a gene: 13. In germline, CDR1 is SGHRS, CDR2 YFSETQ. The CDR3 loop spans 15 amino acids. The CDR3 here is CASSYLTAAGGEQYF. CDR3 nucleotides: TGCGCCAGCAGTTATTTGACAGCGGCGGGGGGCGAGCAGTACTTC.

This clonotype has a count of ten or more. The J gene is TRBJ1-2, the V gene TRBV7-8, with 9 bases aligning to TRBD1. The CDR3 consists of 14 residues. Germline-derived CDR1 and CDR2 are SGHVS and FQNEAQ. J was trimmed by 4 bases and V by 3 bases; bases with no gene match: 3. The CDR3 loop is CASSLTTGGYGYTF. The CDR3, as DNA: TGTGCCAGCAGCTTGACGACAGGGGGCTATGGCTACACCTTC.

This clonotype was seen many times. V usage is TRBV7-6 and J usage is TRBJ2-7, with TRBD2 matching over 9 bases. The CDR3 sequence is 17 residues long. The germline gives CDR1 SGHVS, CDR2 FNYEAQ. The J segment lost 4 bases and the V segment lost 1 base, leaving 11 bases of the junction unmatched. The CDR3 sequence is CASSLVSLRGGHYEQYF. DNA of the CDR3: TGTGCCAGCAGCTTAGTTTCCTTGCGGGGGGGTCATTACGAGCAGTACTTC.